This TCR beta chain was observed in a study of radiotherapy plus CTLA-4 blockade in lung cancer. In the study overall: The study recorded objective responses in about 18% of patients and disease control in approximately 29%.

The method was immunoSEQ multiplex PCR; TCRdb's version includes in-frame clones alone and lacks a portion of them. The sample carries roughly 90,000 clones, 70% to 90% recorded once. Worth noting for this clone: Its specificity is not known.

Unmatched junction bases numbered 5, after V lost 3 bases and J lost 3 bases. CDR3 length: 16 amino acids. Germline V gives CDR1 SGHRS, CDR2 YFSETQ. Regarding the study as a whole: Researchers report tumor-derived TCR clones expanding in blood after radiotherapy plus ipilimumab.

Those patients who had chemo-refractory metastatic non-small-cell lung cancer were given focal radiation along with CTLA-4 blockade through ipilimumab. The chain couples TRBV5-1 to TRBJ2-5, with 13 bases fitting TRBD2. The source of this sequence is a human donor with non-small cell lung cancer that progressed on radiotherapy plus ipilimumab. The material was peripheral blood, obtained from a patient treated with radiotherapy plus ipilimumab. In DNA, the CDR3 is TGCGCCAGCAGCTCGGGACTAGCGGGGTGGGAAGAGACCCAGTACTTC. It translates to CASSSGLAGWEETQYF.